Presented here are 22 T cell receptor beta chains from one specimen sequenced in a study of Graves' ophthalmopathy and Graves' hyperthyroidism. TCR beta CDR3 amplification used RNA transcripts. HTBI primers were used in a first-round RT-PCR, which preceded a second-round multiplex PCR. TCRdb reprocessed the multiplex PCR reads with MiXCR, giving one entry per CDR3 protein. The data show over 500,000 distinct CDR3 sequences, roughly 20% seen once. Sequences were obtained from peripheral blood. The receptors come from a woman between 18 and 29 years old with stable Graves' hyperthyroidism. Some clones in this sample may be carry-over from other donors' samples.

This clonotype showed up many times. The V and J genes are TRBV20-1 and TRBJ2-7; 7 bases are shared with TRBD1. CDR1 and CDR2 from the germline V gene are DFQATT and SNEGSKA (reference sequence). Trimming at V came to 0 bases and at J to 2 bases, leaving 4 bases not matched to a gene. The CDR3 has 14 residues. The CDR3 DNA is TGCAGTGCTAGAGAGTGGACAGGTACCTACGAGCAGTACTTC. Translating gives CSAREWTGTYEQYF.

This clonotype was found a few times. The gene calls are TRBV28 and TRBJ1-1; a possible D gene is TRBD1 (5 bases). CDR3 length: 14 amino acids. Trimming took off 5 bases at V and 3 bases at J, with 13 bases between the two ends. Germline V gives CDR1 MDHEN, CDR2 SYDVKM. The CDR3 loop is CASSIPGGYTEAFF. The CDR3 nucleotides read TGTGCCAGCAGTATACCGGGGGGGTACACTGAAGCTTTCTTT.

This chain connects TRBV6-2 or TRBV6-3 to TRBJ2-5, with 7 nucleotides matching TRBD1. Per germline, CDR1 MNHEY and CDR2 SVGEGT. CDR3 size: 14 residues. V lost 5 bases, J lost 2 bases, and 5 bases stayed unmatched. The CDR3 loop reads CASSTQDRQETQYF. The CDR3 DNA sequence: TGTGCCAGCAGTACCCAGGACAGGCAAGAGACCCAGTACTTC.

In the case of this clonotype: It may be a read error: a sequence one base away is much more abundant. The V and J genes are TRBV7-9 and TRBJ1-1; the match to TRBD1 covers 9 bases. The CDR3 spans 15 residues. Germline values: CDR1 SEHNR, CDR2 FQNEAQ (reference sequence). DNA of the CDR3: TGTGCCAGCAGCTCGCCCCGGACAGGGGACACTGGAGCTTTCTTT. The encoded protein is CASSSPRTGDTGAFF.

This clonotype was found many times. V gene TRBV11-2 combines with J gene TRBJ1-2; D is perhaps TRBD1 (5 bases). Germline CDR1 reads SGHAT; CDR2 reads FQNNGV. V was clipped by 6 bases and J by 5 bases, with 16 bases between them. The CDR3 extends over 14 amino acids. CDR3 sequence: CASSPPGVGYGYTF. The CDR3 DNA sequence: TGTGCCAGCAGTCCGCCGGGGGTTGGATATGGCTACACCTTC. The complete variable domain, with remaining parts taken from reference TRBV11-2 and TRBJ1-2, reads EAGVAQSPRYKIIEKRQSVAFWCNPISGHATLYWYQQILGQGPKLLIQFQNNGVVDDSQLPKDRFSAERLKGVDSTLKIQPAKLEDSAVYLCASSPPGVGYGYTFGSGTRLTVV.

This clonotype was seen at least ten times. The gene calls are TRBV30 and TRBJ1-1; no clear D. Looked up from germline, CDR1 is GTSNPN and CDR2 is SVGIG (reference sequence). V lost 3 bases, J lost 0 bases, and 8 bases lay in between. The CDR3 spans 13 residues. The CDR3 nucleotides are TGTGCCTGGAGCGCCCACTTGAACACTGAAGCTTTCTTT. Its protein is CAWSAHLNTEAFF.

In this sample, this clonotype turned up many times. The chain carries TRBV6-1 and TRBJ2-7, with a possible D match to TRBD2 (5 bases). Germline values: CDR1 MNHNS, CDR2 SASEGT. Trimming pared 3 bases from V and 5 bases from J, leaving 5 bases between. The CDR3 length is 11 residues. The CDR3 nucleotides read TGTGCCAGCAGTGACGGGGACGAGCAGTACTTC. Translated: CASSDGDEQYF.

The CDR3 here is CASSQAGQGDFEQYF. The CDR3 DNA sequence: TGTGCCAGCAGCCAAGCAGGACAGGGCGACTTCGAGCAGTACTTC. The chain is built from TRBV4-2 and TRBJ2-7; 8 bases agree with TRBD1. The CDR3 is 15 residues long. V dropped 1 base and J dropped 6; count of bases not matched to a gene: 8. CDR1 and CDR2 from the germline V gene are LGHNA and YNFKEQ.

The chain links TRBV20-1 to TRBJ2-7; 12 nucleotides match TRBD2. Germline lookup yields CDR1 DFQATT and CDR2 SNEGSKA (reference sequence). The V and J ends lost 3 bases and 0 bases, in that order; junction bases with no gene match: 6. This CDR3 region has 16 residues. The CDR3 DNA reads TGCAGTGCTAGTACCTCTAGCGGGAGGGTCTCCTACGAGCAGTACTTC. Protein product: CSASTSSGRVSYEQYF.

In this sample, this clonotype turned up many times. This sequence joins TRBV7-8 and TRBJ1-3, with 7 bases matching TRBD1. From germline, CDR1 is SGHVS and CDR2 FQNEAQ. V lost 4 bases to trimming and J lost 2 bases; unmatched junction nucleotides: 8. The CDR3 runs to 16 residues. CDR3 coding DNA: TGTGCCAGCAGCTCCAGACAGGGAGATCCTGGAAACACCATATATTTT. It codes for CASSSRQGDPGNTIYF.

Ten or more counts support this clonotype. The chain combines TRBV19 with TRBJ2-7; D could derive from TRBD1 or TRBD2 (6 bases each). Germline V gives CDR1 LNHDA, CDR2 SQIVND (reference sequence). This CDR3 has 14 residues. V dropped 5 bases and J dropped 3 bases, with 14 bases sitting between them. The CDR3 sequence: CASSPGGLHYEQYF. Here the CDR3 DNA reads TGTGCCAGTAGTCCTGGGGGGCTACACTACGAGCAGTACTTC.

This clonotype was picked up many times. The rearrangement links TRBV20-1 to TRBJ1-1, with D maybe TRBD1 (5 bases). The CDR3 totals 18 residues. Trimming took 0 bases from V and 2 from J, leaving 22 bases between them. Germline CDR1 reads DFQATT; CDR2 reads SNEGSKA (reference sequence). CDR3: CSARDLLGPERQNTEAFF. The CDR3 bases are TGCAGTGCTAGAGATCTCCTGGGGCCTGAGCGCCAAAACACTGAAGCTTTCTTT.

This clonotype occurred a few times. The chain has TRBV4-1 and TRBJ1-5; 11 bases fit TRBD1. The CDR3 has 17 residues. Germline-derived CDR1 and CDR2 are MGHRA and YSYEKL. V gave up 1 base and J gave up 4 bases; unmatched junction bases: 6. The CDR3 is CASSQGTGGRLNQPQHF. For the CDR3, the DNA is TGCGCCAGCAGCCAAGGGACAGGGGGCCGCCTAAATCAGCCCCAGCATTTT.

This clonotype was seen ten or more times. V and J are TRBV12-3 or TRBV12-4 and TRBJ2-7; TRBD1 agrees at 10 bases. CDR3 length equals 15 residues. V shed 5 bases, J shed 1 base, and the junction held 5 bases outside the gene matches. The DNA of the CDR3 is TGTGCCAGCAGTAGCCGGGACAGGGGATCCTACGAGCAGTACTTC. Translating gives CASSSRDRGSYEQYF.

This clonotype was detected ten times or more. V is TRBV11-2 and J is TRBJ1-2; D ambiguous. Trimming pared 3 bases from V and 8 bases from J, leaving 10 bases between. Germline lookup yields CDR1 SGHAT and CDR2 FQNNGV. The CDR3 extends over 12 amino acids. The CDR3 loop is CASSFYPGGYTF. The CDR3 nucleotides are TGTGCCAGCAGCTTTTACCCGGGAGGCTACACCTTC.

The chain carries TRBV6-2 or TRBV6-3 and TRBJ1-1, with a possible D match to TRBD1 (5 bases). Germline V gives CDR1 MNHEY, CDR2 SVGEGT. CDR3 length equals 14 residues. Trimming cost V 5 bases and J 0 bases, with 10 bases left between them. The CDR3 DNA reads TGTGCCAGCAGTGACGGGGCTATGAACACTGAAGCTTTCTTT. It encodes CASSDGAMNTEAFF.

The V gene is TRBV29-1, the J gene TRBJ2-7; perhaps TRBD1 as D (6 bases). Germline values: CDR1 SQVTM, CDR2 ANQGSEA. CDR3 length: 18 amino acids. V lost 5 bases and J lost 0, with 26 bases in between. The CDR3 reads CSVWGSRDNKLSSYEQYF. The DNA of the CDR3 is TGCAGCGTTTGGGGATCCCGGGACAACAAATTAAGCTCCTACGAGCAGTACTTC.

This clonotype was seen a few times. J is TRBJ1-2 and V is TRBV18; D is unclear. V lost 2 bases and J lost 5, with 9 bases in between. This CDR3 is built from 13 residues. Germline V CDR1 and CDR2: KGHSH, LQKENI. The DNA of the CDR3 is TGTGCCAGCTCACCAATCCCCGAGTATGGCTACACCTTC. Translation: CASSPIPEYGYTF.

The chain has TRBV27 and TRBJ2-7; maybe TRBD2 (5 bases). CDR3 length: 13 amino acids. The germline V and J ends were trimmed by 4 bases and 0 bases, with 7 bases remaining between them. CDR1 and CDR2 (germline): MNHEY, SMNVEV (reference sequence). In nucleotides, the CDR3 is TGTGCCAGCAGTTCGACTAACTCCTACGAGCAGTACTTC. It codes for CASSSTNSYEQYF.

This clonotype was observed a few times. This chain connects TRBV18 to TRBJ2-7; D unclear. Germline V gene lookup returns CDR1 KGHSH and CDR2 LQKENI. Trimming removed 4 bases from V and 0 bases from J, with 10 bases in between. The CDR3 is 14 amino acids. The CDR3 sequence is CASSLDPTSYEQYF. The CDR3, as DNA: TGTGCCAGCTCACTTGATCCTACCTCCTACGAGCAGTACTTC.

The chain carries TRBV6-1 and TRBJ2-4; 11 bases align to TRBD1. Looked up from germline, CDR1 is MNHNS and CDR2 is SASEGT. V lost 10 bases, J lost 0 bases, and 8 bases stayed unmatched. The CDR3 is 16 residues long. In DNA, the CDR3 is TGTGCCACCGGGACAGGGGGTACACTAGCCAAAAACATTCAGTACTTC. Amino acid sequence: CATGTGGTLAKNIQYF.

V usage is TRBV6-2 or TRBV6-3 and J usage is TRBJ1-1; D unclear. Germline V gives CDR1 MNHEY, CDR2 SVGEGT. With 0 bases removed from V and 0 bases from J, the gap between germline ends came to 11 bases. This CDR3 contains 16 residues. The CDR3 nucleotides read TGTGCCAGCAGTTACTCGATCGGCAGGTTGAACACTGAAGCTTTCTTT. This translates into CASSYSIGRLNTEAFF.